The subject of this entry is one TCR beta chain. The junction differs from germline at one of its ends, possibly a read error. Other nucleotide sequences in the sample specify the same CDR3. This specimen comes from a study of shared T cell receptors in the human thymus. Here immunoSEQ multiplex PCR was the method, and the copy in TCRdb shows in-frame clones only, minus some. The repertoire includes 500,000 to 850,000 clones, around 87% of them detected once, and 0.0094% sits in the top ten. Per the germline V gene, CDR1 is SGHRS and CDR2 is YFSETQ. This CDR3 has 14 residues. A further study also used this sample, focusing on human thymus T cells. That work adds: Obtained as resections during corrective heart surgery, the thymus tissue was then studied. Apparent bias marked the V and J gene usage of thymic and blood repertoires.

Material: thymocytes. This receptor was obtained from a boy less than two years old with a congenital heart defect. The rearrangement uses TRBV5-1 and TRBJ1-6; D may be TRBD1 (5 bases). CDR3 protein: CASSLKQANSPLHF. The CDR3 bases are TGCGCCAGCAGCTTGAAACAGGCAAATTCCCCCCTCCACTTT.